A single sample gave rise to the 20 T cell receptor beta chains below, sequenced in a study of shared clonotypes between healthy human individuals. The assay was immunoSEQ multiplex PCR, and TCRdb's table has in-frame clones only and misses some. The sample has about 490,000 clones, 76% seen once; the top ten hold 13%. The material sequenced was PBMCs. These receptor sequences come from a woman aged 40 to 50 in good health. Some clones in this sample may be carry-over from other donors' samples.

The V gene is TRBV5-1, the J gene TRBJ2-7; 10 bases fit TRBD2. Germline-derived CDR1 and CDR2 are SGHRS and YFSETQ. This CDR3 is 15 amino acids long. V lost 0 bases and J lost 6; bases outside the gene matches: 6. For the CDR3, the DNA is TGCGCCAGCAGCTTGGCACTAGCGGGAAACCTCGAGCAGTACTTC. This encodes CASSLALAGNLEQYF.

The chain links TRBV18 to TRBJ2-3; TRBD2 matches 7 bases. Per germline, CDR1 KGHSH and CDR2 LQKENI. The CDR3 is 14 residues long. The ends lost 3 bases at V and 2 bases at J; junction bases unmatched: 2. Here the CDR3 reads CASSPGLVTDTQYF. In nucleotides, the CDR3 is TGTGCCAGCTCACCCGGACTAGTCACAGATACGCAGTATTTT.

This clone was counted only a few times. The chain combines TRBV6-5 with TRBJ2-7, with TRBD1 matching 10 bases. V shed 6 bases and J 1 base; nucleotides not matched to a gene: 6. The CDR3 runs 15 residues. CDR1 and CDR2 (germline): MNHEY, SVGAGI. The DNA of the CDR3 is TGTGCCAGCAGAGGGACAGGGGAGGGTTCCTACGAGCAGTACTTC. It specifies CASRGTGEGSYEQYF.

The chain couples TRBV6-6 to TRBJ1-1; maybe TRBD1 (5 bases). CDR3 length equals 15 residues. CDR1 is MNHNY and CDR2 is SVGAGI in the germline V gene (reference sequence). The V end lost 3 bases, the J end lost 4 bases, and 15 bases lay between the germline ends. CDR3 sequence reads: CASSYLGARGTEAFF. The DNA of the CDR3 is TGTGCCAGCAGTTATCTAGGGGCGAGGGGCACTGAAGCTTTCTTT.

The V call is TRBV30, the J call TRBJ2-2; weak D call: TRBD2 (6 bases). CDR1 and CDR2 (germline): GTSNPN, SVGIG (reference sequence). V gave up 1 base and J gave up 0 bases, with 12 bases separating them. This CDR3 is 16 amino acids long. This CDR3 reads CAWSGGLLSNTGELFF. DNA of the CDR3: TGTGCCTGGAGTGGGGGACTTCTTTCGAACACCGGGGAGCTGTTTTTT. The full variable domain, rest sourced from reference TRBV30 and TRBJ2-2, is SQTIHQWPATLVQPVGSPLSLECTVEGTSNPNLYWYRQAAGRGLQLLFYSVGIGQISSEVPQNLSASRPQDRQFILSSKKLLLSDSGFYLCAWSGGLLSNTGELFFGEGSRLTVL.

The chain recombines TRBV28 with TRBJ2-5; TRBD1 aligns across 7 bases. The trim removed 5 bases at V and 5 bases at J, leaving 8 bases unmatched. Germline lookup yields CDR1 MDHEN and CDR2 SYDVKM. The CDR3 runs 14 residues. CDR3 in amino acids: CASSPLQGRETQYF. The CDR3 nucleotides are TGTGCCAGCAGTCCGCTACAGGGGCGCGAGACCCAGTACTTC.

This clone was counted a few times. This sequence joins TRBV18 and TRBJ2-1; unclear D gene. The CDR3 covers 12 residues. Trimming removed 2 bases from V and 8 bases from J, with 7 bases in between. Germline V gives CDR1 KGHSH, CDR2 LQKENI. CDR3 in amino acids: CASSPLVDEQFF. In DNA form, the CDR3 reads TGTGCCAGCTCACCATTGGTCGATGAGCAGTTCTTC.

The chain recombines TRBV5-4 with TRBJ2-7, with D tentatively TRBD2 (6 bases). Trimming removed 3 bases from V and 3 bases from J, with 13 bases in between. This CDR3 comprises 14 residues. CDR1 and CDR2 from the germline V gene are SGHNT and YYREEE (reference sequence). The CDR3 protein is CASSSPGVRYEQYF. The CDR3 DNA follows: TGTGCCAGCAGCTCCCCGGGGGTCCGCTACGAGCAGTACTTC.

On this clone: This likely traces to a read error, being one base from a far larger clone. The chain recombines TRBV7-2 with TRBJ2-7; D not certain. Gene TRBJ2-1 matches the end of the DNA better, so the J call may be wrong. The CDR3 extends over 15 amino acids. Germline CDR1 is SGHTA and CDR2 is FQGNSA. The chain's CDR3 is CAGSLNTGSYNEQFF. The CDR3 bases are TGTGCCGGCAGCTTAAATACGGGCTCCTACAATGAGCAGTTCTTC.

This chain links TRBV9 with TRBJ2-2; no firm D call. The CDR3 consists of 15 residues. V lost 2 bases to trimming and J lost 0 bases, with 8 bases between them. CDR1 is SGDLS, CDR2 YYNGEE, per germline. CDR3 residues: CASSVIGSNTGELFF. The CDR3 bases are TGTGCCAGCAGCGTCATAGGTTCGAACACCGGGGAGCTGTTTTTT.

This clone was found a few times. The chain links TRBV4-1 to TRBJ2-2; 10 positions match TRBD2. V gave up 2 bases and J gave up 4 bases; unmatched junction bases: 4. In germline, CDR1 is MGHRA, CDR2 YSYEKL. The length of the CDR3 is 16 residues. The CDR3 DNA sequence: TGCGCCAGCAGCCAACTAGCGGGAGTGACCACCGGGGAGCTGTTTTTT. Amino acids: CASSQLAGVTTGELFF.

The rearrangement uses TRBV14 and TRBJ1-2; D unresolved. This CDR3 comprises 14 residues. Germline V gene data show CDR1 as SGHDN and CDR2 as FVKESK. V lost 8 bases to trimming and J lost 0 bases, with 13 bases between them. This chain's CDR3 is CASPPGGTNYGYTF. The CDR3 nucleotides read TGTGCCAGCCCCCCGGGAGGGACTAACTATGGCTACACCTTC.

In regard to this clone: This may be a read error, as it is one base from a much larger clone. The chain's CDR3 is CASSPGAGRLRAFF. The CDR3 DNA sequence: TGTGCCAGCAGTCCTGGGGCAGGGCGGCTGCGCGCTTTCTTT. This chain joins TRBV2 and TRBJ1-1, with D possibly being TRBD1 (5 bases). The CDR3 runs to 14 residues. CDR1 is SNHLY, CDR2 FYNNEI, per germline. V lost 5 bases to trimming and J lost 11 bases, with 21 bases between them. Full variable domain (rest looked up from reference TRBV2 and TRBJ1-1): EPEVTQTPSHQVTQMGQEVILRCVPISNHLYFYWYRQILGQKVEFLVSFYNNEISEKSEIFDDQFSVERPDGSNFTLKIRSTKLEDSAMYFCASSPGAGRLRAFFGQGTRLTVV.

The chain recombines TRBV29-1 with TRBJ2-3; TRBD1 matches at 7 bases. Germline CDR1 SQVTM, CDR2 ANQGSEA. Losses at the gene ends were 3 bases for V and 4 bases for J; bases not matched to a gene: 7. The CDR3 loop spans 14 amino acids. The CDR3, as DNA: TGCAGCGTTGAGCCCGCCCAGGGGGCAGATACGCAGTATTTT. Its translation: CSVEPAQGADTQYF.

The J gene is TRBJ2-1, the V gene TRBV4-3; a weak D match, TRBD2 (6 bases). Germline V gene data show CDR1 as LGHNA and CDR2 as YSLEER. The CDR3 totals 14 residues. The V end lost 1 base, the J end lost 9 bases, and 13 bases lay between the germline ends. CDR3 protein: CASSQVGREAEQFF. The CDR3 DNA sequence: TGCGCCAGCAGCCAAGTCGGGAGAGAGGCTGAGCAGTTCTTC.

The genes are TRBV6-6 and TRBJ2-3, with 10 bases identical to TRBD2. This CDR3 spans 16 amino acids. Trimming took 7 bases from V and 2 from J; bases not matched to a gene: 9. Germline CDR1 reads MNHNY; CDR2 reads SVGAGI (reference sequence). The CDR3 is CASKLLAGQNTDTQYF. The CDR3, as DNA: TGTGCCAGCAAACTACTAGCGGGGCAAAACACAGATACGCAGTATTTT.

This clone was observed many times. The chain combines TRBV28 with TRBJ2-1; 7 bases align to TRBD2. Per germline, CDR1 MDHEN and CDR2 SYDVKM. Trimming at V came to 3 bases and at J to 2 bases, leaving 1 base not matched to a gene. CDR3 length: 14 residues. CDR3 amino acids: CASSFREAYNEQFF. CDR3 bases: TGTGCCAGCAGTTTCCGGGAGGCCTACAATGAGCAGTTCTTC.

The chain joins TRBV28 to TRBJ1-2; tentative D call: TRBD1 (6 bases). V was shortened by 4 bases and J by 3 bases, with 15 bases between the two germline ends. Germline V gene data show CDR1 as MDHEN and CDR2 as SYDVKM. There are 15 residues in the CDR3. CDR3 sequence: CASSSPFRGYYGYTF. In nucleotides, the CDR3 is TGTGCCAGCAGTTCTCCCTTCAGGGGCTACTATGGCTACACCTTC.

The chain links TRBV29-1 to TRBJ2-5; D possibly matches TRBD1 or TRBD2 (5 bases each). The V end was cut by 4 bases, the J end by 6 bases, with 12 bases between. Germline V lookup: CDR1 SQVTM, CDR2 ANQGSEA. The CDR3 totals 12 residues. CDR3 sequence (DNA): TGCAGCGTTGTTCCCCAGGGACAGACCCAGTACTTC. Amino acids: CSVVPQGQTQYF.

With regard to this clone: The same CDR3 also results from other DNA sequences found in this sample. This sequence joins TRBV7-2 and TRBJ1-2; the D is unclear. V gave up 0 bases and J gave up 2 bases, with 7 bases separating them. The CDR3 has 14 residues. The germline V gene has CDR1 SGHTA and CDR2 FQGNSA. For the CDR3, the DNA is TGTGCCAGCAGCTTAGCCAGGATAAACTATGGCTACACCTTC. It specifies CASSLARINYGYTF.